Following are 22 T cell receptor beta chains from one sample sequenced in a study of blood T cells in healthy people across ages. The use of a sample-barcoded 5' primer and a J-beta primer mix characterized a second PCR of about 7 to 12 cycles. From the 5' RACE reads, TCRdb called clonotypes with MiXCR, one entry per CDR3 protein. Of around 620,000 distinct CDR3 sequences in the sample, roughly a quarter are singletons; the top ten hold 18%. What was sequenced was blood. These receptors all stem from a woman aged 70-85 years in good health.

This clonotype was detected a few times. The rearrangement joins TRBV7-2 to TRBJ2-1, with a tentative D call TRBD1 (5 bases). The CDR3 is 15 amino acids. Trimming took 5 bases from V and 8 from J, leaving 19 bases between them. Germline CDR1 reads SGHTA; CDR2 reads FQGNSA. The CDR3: CASSRSGVRVDEQFF. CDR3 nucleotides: TGTGCCAGCAGCCGCAGTGGTGTCAGGGTCGATGAGCAGTTCTTC.

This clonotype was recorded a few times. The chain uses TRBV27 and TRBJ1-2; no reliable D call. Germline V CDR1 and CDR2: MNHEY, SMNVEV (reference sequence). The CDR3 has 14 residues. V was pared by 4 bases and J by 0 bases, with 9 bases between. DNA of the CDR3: TGTGCCAGCAGTTCGGGGTTAGCTAACTATGGCTACACCTTC. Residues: CASSSGLANYGYTF.

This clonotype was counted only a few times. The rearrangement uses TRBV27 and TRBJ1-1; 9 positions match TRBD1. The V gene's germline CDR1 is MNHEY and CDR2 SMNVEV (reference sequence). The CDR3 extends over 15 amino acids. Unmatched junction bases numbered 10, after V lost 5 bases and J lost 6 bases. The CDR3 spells CASSPRDRDWPEAFF. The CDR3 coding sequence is TGTGCCAGCAGTCCCCGGGACAGGGATTGGCCTGAAGCTTTCTTT.

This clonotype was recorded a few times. In DNA, the CDR3 is TGCGCCAGCAGCTCCCGGGGGAAAGCTTTCTTT. Its translation: CASSSRGKAFF. The chain recombines TRBV4-3 with TRBJ1-1; possibly TRBD1 for D (5 bases). The V gene's germline CDR1 is LGHNA and CDR2 YSLEER. This CDR3 is 11 amino acids long. The germline V and J ends were trimmed by 5 bases and 9 bases, with 10 bases remaining between them.

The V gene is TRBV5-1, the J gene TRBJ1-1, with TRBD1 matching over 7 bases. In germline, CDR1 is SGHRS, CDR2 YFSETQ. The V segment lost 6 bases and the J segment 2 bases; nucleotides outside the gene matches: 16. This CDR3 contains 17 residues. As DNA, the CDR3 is TGCGCCAGCAACACGGCAGGGGGGACTAACACTAACACTGAAGCTTTCTTT. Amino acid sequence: CASNTAGGTNTNTEAFF.

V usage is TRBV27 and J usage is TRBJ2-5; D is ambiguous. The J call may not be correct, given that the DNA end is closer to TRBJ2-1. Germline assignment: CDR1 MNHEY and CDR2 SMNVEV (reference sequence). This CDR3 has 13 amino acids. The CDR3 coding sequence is TGTGCCAGCAGTTTACTGACAAGCCCGAGGCAGTTCTTC. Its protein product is CASSLLTSPRQFF.

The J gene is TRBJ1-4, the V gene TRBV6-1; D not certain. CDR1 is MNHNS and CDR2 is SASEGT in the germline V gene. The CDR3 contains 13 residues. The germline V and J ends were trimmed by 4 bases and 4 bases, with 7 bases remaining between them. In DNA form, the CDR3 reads TGTGCCAGCAGTGTCGGGAATAATGAAAAACTGTTTTTT. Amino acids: CASSVGNNEKLFF.

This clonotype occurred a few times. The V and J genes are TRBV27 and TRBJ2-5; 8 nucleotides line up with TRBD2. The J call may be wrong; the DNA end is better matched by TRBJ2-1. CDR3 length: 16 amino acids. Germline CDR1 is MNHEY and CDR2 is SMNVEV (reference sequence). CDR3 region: CASSSYGAGGQSEQFF. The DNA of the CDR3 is TGTGCCAGCAGCTCTTATGGGGCGGGGGGCCAAAGTGAGCAGTTCTTC.

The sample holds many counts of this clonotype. For the CDR3, the DNA is TGTGCCAGCAGTTACCCCGGGGAACTGTTTTTT. Its translation: CASSYPGELFF. V is TRBV6-2 or TRBV6-3 and J is TRBJ1-4; D remains unclear. The V and J ends lost 2 bases and 12 bases respectively, with 7 bases between them. Germline CDR1 and CDR2: MNHEY and SVGEGT. The CDR3 is 11 amino acids.

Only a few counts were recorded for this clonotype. The chain's CDR3 is CASSAIGEKLFF. CDR3 coding DNA: TGTGCCAGCAGCGCCATCGGAGAAAAACTGTTTTTT. V gene TRBV13 combines with J gene TRBJ1-4; D remains unclear. The CDR3 extends over 12 amino acids. The germline V and J ends were trimmed by 5 bases and 8 bases, with 9 bases remaining between them. Germline assignment: CDR1 PRHDT and CDR2 FYEKMQ (reference sequence).

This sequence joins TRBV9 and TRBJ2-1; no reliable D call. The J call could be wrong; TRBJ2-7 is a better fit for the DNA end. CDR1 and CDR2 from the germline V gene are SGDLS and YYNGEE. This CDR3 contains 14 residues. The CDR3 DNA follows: TGTGCCAGCAGCCGACAAACTCCCCCCTACGAGCAGTACTTC. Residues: CASSRQTPPYEQYF.

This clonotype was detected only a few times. CDR3 DNA: TGCAGTGCTTCAACTAGCGGGGGGGCCAATGAGCAGTTCTTC. This codes for CSASTSGGANEQFF. This sequence joins TRBV20-1 and TRBJ2-1, with TRBD2 matching 13 bases. CDR1 is DFQATT and CDR2 is SNEGSKA in the germline V gene (reference sequence). The CDR3 runs 14 residues. Trimming cost V 5 bases and J 6 bases; bases outside gene matches: 4.

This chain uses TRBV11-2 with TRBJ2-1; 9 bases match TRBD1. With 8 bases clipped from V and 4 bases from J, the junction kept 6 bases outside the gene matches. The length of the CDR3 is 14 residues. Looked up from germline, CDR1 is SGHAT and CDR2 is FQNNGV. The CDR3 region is CASLPGQGYNEQFF. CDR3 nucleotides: TGTGCCAGCCTACCGGGACAGGGATACAATGAGCAGTTCTTC.

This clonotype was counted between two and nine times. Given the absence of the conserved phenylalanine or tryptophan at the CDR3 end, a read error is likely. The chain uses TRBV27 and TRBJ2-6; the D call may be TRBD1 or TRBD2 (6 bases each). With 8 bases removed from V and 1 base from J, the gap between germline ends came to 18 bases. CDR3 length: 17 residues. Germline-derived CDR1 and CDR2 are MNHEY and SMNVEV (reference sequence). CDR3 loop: CASARGPSDSGANVLTS. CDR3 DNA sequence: TGTGCCAGCGCCCGGGGGCCCTCGGATTCTGGGGCCAACGTCCTGACTTCC.

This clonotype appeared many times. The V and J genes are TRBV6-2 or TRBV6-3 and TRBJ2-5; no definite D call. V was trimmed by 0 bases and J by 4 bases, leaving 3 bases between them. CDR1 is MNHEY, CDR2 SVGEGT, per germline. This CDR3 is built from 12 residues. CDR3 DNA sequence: TGTGCCAGCAGTTACTCGGGAGAGACCCAGTACTTC. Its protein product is CASSYSGETQYF.

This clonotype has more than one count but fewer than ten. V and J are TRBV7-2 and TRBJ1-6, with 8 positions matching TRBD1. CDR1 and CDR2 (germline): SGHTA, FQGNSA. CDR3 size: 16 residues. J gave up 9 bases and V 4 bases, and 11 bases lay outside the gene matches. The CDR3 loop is CASSSYGAGGRSPLHF. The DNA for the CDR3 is TGTGCCAGCAGCTCATACGGTGCAGGGGGCCGTTCACCCCTCCACTTT.

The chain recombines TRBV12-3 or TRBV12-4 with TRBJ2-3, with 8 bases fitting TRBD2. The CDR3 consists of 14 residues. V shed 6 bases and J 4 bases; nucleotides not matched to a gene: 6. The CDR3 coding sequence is TGTGCCAGCAGGAAGACTAGCGCCTCAGATACGCAGTATTTT. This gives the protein CASRKTSASDTQYF.

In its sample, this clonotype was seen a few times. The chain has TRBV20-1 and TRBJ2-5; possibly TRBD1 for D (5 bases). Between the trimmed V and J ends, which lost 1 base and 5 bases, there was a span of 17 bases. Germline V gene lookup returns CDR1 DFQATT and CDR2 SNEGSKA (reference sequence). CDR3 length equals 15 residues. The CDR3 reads CSARGVGRVKETQYF. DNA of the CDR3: TGCAGTGCTAGAGGTGTTGGCAGGGTGAAGGAGACCCAGTACTTC.

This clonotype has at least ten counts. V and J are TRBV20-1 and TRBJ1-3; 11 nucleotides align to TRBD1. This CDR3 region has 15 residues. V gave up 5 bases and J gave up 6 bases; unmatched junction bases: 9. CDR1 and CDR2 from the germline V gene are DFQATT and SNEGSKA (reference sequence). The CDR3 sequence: CSASSRTGGENTIYF. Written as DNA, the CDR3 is TGCAGTGCTTCATCTAGGACAGGGGGCGAAAACACCATATATTTT.

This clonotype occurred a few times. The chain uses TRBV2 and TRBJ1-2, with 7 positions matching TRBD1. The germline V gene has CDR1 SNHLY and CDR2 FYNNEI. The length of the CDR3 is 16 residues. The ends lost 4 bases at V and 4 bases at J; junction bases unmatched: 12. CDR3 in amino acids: CASSGTGRQGGYGYTF. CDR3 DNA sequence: TGTGCCAGCAGTGGAACCGGCCGACAGGGCGGCTATGGCTACACCTTC.

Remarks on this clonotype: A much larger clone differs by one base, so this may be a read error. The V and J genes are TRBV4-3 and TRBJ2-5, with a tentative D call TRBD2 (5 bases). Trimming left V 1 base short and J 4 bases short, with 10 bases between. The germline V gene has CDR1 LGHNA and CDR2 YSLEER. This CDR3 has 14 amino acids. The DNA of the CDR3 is TGCGCCAGCAGCCAAGCTGAACTAGGAGAGACCCAGTACTTC. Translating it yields CASSQAELGETQYF.

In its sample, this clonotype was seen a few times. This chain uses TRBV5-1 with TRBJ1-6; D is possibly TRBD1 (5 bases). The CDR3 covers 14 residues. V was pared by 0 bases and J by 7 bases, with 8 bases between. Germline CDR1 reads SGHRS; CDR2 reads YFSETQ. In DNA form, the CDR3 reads TGCGCCAGCAGCTTGGGGGGCTACAATTCACCCCTCCACTTT. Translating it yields CASSLGGYNSPLHF.